This T cell receptor (beta chain) was sequenced for a study of T cells in Graves' hyperthyroidism and ophthalmopathy. Study outcomes and limitations: Blood also carried most thyroid clonotypes expanded above 0.001. The model predicted ophthalmopathy a median around seven months before onset.

A single count supports this clonotype. What it recognizes is unknown. TCR beta CDR3 regions were amplified from RNA transcripts. The study used the HTBI primer set for a first-round RT-PCR of the TCR CDR3. TCRdb processed the multiplex PCR reads anew with MiXCR; each CDR3 protein has one entry. The data contain 500,000 to 600,000 distinct CDR3 sequences, roughly 46% of them singletons. Clinical symptoms, serum thyroxine, TRAb, thyroid ultrasound and orbital computed tomography established diagnosis. Trimming took off 4 bases at V and 12 bases at J, with 24 bases between the two ends. Germline CDR1 and CDR2: SGHAT and FQDESV (reference sequence). The CDR3 contains 15 residues.

This sequence was found in a young woman with Graves' hyperthyroidism. Sequenced sample: peripheral blood or thyroid tissue (not recorded which). The V gene is TRBV11-1, the J gene TRBJ1-2; D gene ambiguous. Written as DNA, the CDR3 is TGTGCCAGCAGCTCTGCCCTGGGGAGGTCGTCTGGAAACACCTTC. Translating it yields CASSSALGRSSGNTF.